Listed here are 32 T cell receptor beta chains from one sample, sequenced in a study of blood T cell repertoires in COVID-19. Profiled with immunoSEQ multiplex PCR; TCRdb holds only in-frame clones, not every one. The sample yields 50,000 to 60,000 clones, around 90% seen once. Sample: peripheral blood. The receptor source for this set is a man aged 40-49 years with COVID-19, enrolled during active disease.

The chain is built from TRBV6-5 and TRBJ2-3, with 8 bases aligning to TRBD1. V lost 10 bases, J lost 1 base, and 4 bases stayed unmatched. The CDR3 contains 13 residues. CDR1 and CDR2 (germline): MNHEY, SVGAGI. CDR3 coding DNA: TGTGCCAACTTGACAGGGGGCACAGATACGCAGTATTTT. Encoded protein: CANLTGGTDTQYF.

The chain joins TRBV18 to TRBJ2-3, with TRBD2 matching over 7 bases. The CDR3 totals 14 residues. Trimming took 3 bases from V and 2 from J; bases not matched to a gene: 2. CDR1 is KGHSH, CDR2 LQKENI, per germline. CDR3 DNA sequence: TGTGCCAGCTCACCCGGGACTAACACAGATACGCAGTATTTT. This codes for CASSPGTNTDTQYF.

In this sample, this clone turned up once. The chain employs TRBV9 and TRBJ1-5, with 11 bases aligning to TRBD1. Germline-derived CDR1 and CDR2 are SGDLS and YYNGEE. This CDR3 spans 15 amino acids. The J segment lost 8 bases and the V segment lost 0 bases, leaving 4 bases of the junction unmatched. CDR3: CASSVEGQGGEPQHF. The CDR3 DNA reads TGTGCCAGCAGCGTAGAGGGACAGGGGGGGGAGCCCCAGCATTTT.

V usage is TRBV9 and J usage is TRBJ2-1; 7 positions agree with TRBD1. The CDR3 extends over 15 amino acids. The germline CDR1 and CDR2 sequences are SGDLS and YYNGEE. V lost 0 bases and J lost 6; bases outside the gene matches: 6. This CDR3 reads CASSVVTGAINEQFF. The CDR3 coding sequence is TGTGCCAGCAGCGTAGTCACAGGGGCCATCAATGAGCAGTTCTTC.

V and J are TRBV29-1 and TRBJ1-2; D uncertain. The V end was cut by 6 bases, the J end by 6 bases, with 11 bases between. Germline CDR1 is SQVTM and CDR2 is ANQGSEA. CDR3 length: 11 amino acids. In nucleotides, the CDR3 is TGCAGCGTGTTCTTTACGGATGGCTACACCTTC. Its protein product is CSVFFTDGYTF.

The chain joins TRBV6-5 to TRBJ1-3; unclear D gene. The V and J ends lost 10 bases and 0 bases respectively, with 10 bases between them. CDR1 MNHEY and CDR2 SVGAGI come from the germline V gene. This CDR3 region has 13 residues. The DNA for the CDR3 is TGTGCCACCGCGCCATTCTCTGGAAACACCATATATTTT. Translating it yields CATAPFSGNTIYF.

The chain employs TRBV7-2 and TRBJ1-2, with a possible D match to TRBD1 (5 bases). The CDR3 contains 15 residues. Trimming left V 1 base short and J 8 bases short, with 17 bases between. CDR1 is SGHTA, CDR2 FQGNSA, per germline. CDR3 sequence: CASSLDGHRGSGYTF. CDR3 DNA: TGTGCCAGCAGCTTAGACGGACATCGGGGGTCCGGCTACACCTTC.

The chain combines TRBV12-3 or TRBV12-4 with TRBJ1-1; 8 positions agree with TRBD1. Trimming removed 6 bases from V and 5 bases from J; junction bases left unmatched: 5. This CDR3 has 13 residues. The CDR3: CASRRQGLTEAFF. The CDR3 bases are TGTGCCAGCAGACGACAGGGGTTAACTGAAGCTTTCTTT.

This clone was picked up a small number of times. This sequence joins TRBV28 and TRBJ2-7; 13 bases match TRBD2. The CDR3 runs to 16 residues. J was trimmed by 6 bases and V by 6 bases; bases with no gene match: 11. Germline V gene sequence: CDR1 MDHEN, CDR2 SYDVKM. CDR3 sequence: CASRKTGLAGLSEQYF. In nucleotides, the CDR3 is TGTGCCAGCAGAAAAACGGGACTAGCGGGACTTTCCGAGCAGTACTTC.

This clone was counted a few times. The rearrangement uses TRBV28 and TRBJ1-2; D might be TRBD1 (6 bases). The CDR3 runs 12 residues. V lost 2 bases and J 11 bases, leaving 12 bases between the germline ends. Looked up from germline, CDR1 is MDHEN and CDR2 is SYDVKM. In DNA form, the CDR3 reads TGTGCCAGCAGTTTAACCCGGACAGCGTACACCTTC. Amino acid sequence: CASSLTRTAYTF.

V usage is TRBV9 and J usage is TRBJ2-2; D call uncertain. Germline V CDR1 and CDR2: SGDLS, YYNGEE. Trimming pared 0 bases from V and 8 bases from J, leaving 11 bases between. There are 14 residues in the CDR3. CDR3 DNA: TGTGCCAGCAGCGTAGATAGTAGCTCAGGGGAGCTGTTTTTT. Translation gives CASSVDSSSGELFF.

CDR3 sequence (DNA): TGTGCCAGCAGCCAAGGGACAGGGGGCAACACTGAAGCTTTCTTT. This encodes CASSQGTGGNTEAFF. The chain links TRBV3-1 (or the pseudogene TRBV3-2) to TRBJ1-1; TRBD1 matches 11 bases. This CDR3 spans 15 amino acids. The V segment lost 1 base and the J segment 2 bases; nucleotides outside the gene matches: 0. Per germline, CDR1 LGHDT and CDR2 YNNKEL (reference sequence).

The chain combines TRBV27 with TRBJ1-5; D is unresolved. CDR3 length equals 14 residues. Trimming removed 6 bases from V and 1 base from J, with 10 bases in between. Germline values: CDR1 MNHEY, CDR2 SMNVEV (reference sequence). CDR3 residues: CASSLAQSNQPQHF. CDR3 DNA: TGTGCCAGCAGCCTAGCACAGAGCAATCAGCCCCAGCATTTT.

The V gene is TRBV3-1 (or the pseudogene TRBV3-2), the J gene TRBJ1-1; 7 nucleotides match TRBD1. The CDR3 sequence is 14 residues long. The V and J ends lost 3 bases and 4 bases, in that order; junction bases with no gene match: 5. Germline assignment: CDR1 LGHDT and CDR2 YNNKEL (reference sequence). This CDR3 reads CASSQRQGSTEAFF. The CDR3 DNA reads as TGTGCCAGCAGCCAGAGACAGGGTAGCACTGAAGCTTTCTTT.

V is TRBV5-6 and J is TRBJ2-7; TRBD1 matches 9 bases. There are 15 residues in the CDR3. Germline loops: CDR1 SGHDT, CDR2 YYEEEE. V was pared by 4 bases and J by 0 bases, with 5 bases of the junction left unmatched. The CDR3 nucleotides read TGTGCCAGCAGCCCGGGACAGGGAATCTCCTACGAGCAGTACTTC. This gives the protein CASSPGQGISYEQYF.

This rearrangement joins TRBV2 to TRBJ1-4; D gene ambiguous. Germline V gene data show CDR1 as SNHLY and CDR2 as FYNNEI. Trimming removed 8 bases from V and 7 bases from J, with 11 bases in between. The CDR3 is made up of 12 amino acids. The CDR3 spells CASEEGGEKLFF. DNA for the CDR3: TGTGCCAGCGAAGAGGGTGGTGAAAAACTGTTTTTT.

The chain links TRBV28 to TRBJ1-5, with 9 nucleotides matching TRBD1. V trimming: 5 bases; J trimming: 9 bases; junction bases outside the gene matches: 8. The CDR3 spans 14 residues. Germline values: CDR1 MDHEN, CDR2 SYDVKM. CDR3 bases: TGTGCCAGCAGTCGCGGACAGGGGACTCGGCCCCAGCATTTT. It codes for CASSRGQGTRPQHF.

Only a few counts were recorded for this clone. This chain connects TRBV7-2 to TRBJ1-1; 7 nucleotides match TRBD1. Germline V gives CDR1 SGHTA, CDR2 FQGNSA. The ends lost 5 bases at V and 4 bases at J; junction bases unmatched: 4. The length of the CDR3 is 13 residues. The CDR3 region is CASSPGGPTEAFF. For the CDR3, the DNA is TGTGCCAGCAGCCCAGGGGGACCCACTGAAGCTTTCTTT.

The V gene is TRBV6-1, the J gene TRBJ2-7, with 7 positions matching TRBD2. The CDR3 has 14 residues. Losses at the gene ends were 3 bases for V and 5 bases for J; bases not matched to a gene: 7. Germline V gene data show CDR1 as MNHNS and CDR2 as SASEGT. CDR3 sequence reads: CASSERTSLNEQYF. The CDR3 DNA is TGTGCCAGCAGTGAGCGGACTAGTCTCAACGAGCAGTACTTC.

The CDR3 reads CASPKEVQETQYF. CDR3 nucleotide sequence: TGCGCCAGCCCGAAGGAGGTCCAAGAGACCCAGTACTTC. The chain joins TRBV23-1 to TRBJ2-5; weak D call: TRBD2 (5 bases). TRBV23-1 belongs to the ORF category, with a function that is uncertain. This CDR3 spans 13 amino acids. Trimming took 8 bases from V and 1 from J, leaving 11 bases between them.

V usage is TRBV19 and J usage is TRBJ2-7, with TRBD2 matching over 13 bases. Trimming took 3 bases from V and 4 from J; bases not matched to a gene: 6. This CDR3 comprises 16 residues. The germline CDR1 and CDR2 sequences are LNHDA and SQIVND (reference sequence). CDR3 coding DNA: TGTGCCAGTAGTATTCAGACTAGCGGGAGGAGGTACGAGCAGTACTTC. This codes for CASSIQTSGRRYEQYF. The full variable domain, with the rest looked up from reference TRBV19 and TRBJ2-7, is DGGITQSPKYLFRKEGQNVTLSCEQNLNHDAMYWYRQDPGQGLRLIYYSQIVNDFQKGDIAEGYSVSREKKESFPLTVTSAQKNPTAFYLCASSIQTSGRRYEQYFGPGTRLTVT.

The gene calls are TRBV5-6 and TRBJ1-2, with 7 bases identical to TRBD1. Looked up from germline, CDR1 is SGHDT and CDR2 is YYEEEE. The V gene end was trimmed by 4 bases and the J gene end by 4 bases; junction bases not matched to a gene: 7. The length of the CDR3 is 14 residues. This CDR3 reads CASSLGRDSYGYTF. The DNA of the CDR3 is TGTGCCAGCAGCCTGGGGAGGGACAGCTATGGCTACACCTTC.

The rearrangement joins TRBV12-3 or TRBV12-4 to TRBJ1-1; no clear D. CDR3 length: 13 amino acids. The V gene lost 5 bases and the J gene lost 1 base, with 8 bases spanning the gap. The CDR3 DNA follows: TGTGCCAGCAGTCTCGCCGGGAACACTGAAGCTTTCTTT. Amino acid sequence: CASSLAGNTEAFF.

The chain is built from TRBV7-9 and TRBJ1-1; no clear D. The CDR3 totals 11 residues. The V and J ends lost 1 base and 7 bases respectively, with 4 bases between them. Germline V CDR1 and CDR2: SEHNR, FQNEAQ (reference sequence). The CDR3 DNA reads TGTGCCAGCAGCTTAGGAGTTGAAGCTTTCTTT. Protein sequence: CASSLGVEAFF.

The CDR3 is CASSLAGGTYNSPLHF. The CDR3 DNA sequence: TGTGCCAGCAGCTTGGCTGGAGGGACCTATAATTCACCCCTCCACTTT. The V call is TRBV5-5, the J call TRBJ1-6; D gene unclear. The germline CDR1 and CDR2 sequences are SGHKS and YYEKEE (reference sequence). V lost 0 bases and J lost 2, with 9 bases in between. The CDR3 runs to 16 residues.

The rearrangement uses TRBV5-1 and TRBJ2-3, with D tentatively TRBD1 (6 bases). The CDR3 extends over 16 amino acids. Trimming removed 0 bases from V and 0 bases from J, with 11 bases in between. Per the germline V gene, CDR1 is SGHRS and CDR2 is YFSETQ. The CDR3 region has the DNA TGCGCCAGCAGCTTGGAGCCAGGGGCTAGCACAGATACGCAGTATTTT. Translation: CASSLEPGASTDTQYF.

This chain uses TRBV7-2 with TRBJ2-3; 8 bases match TRBD2. With V trimmed by 0 bases and J by 2 bases, 19 bases remained unmatched. The CDR3 is 21 residues long. Germline CDR1 reads SGHTA; CDR2 reads FQGNSA. CDR3 loop: CASSLASGGALTLNPTDTQYF. CDR3 DNA: TGTGCCAGCAGCTTAGCGTCGGGGGGGGCCCTAACCCTCAACCCCACAGATACGCAGTATTTT. Variable domain in full (rest from reference TRBV7-2 and TRBJ2-3): GAGVSQSPSNKVTEKGKDVELRCDPISGHTALYWYRQSLGQGLEFLIYFQGNSAPDKSGLPSDRFSAERTGGSVSTLTIQRTQQEDSAVYLCASSLASGGALTLNPTDTQYFGPGTRLTVL.

This chain joins TRBV10-3 and TRBJ2-7; 13 bases fit TRBD2. The CDR3 has 13 residues. Germline trimming cut 10 bases from V and 5 bases from J; bases unmatched to any gene: 5. Looked up from germline, CDR1 is ENHRY and CDR2 is SYGVKD. The CDR3: CATGLAGVNEQYF. CDR3 DNA sequence: TGTGCCACCGGACTAGCGGGAGTAAACGAGCAGTACTTC.

This clone was observed once. The chain is built from TRBV3-1 (or the pseudogene TRBV3-2) and TRBJ1-2; 12 bases are shared with TRBD1. CDR1 is LGHDT and CDR2 is YNNKEL in the germline V gene (reference sequence). The CDR3 spans 17 residues. The ends lost 4 bases at V and 2 bases at J; junction bases unmatched: 8. CDR3 DNA: TGTGCCAGCAGCCCGCGGGACAGGGGGCCACCCAACTATGGCTACACCTTC. It is translated as CASSPRDRGPPNYGYTF.

This clone was recorded a few times. In DNA form, the CDR3 reads TGTGCCAGCAGTGCAATAGTGGGGCATACGCAGTATTTT. Its translation: CASSAIVGHTQYF. The chain combines TRBV6-6 with TRBJ2-3; weak D call: TRBD1 (5 bases). The V gene lost 5 bases and the J gene lost 7 bases, with 13 bases spanning the gap. Germline V gene sequence: CDR1 MNHNY, CDR2 SVGAGI (reference sequence). The CDR3 contains 13 residues.

A single count supports this clone. In DNA form, the CDR3 reads TGTGCCAGCAGGTTAACAGATAACAATCAGCCCCAGCATTTT. This codes for CASRLTDNNQPQHF. The chain has TRBV6-5 and TRBJ1-5; D ambiguous. Trimming stripped 6 bases from V and 3 bases from J, with 12 bases between. This CDR3 has 14 residues. Germline V gives CDR1 MNHEY, CDR2 SVGAGI.

The V call is TRBV27, the J call TRBJ2-1; 7 positions match TRBD2. In germline, CDR1 is MNHEY, CDR2 SMNVEV (reference sequence). This CDR3 comprises 17 residues. V lost 6 bases and J lost 3; bases outside the gene matches: 14. The CDR3 nucleotides read TGTGCCAGCAGGTATCAGGGTAGCGGGCGATACTACAATGAGCAGTTCTTC. Its protein product is CASRYQGSGRYYNEQFF.